The 22 T cell receptor beta chains reported below all come from one sample, sequenced in a study of PD-1 blockade in classical Hodgkin lymphoma. Each of the patients experienced relapse following autologous stem cell transplantation, and their brentuximab vedotin exposure differed. TCRdb's copy holds only in-frame clones and misses some; the assay was immunoSEQ multiplex PCR. The sample includes more than 13,000 clones, around 82% of them seen just once. The sample was peripheral blood mononuclear cells (PBMCs), taken before the second cycle of nivolumab. The receptors derive from a human donor with classical Hodgkin lymphoma.

The chain carries TRBV6-8 and TRBJ2-5, with a weak D call TRBD2 (5 bases). This CDR3 has 13 residues. The V gene's germline CDR1 is MNHGY and CDR2 SAAAGT. V lost 7 bases, J lost 9 bases, and 18 bases lay in between. The CDR3 spells CASTEKYAGPQYF. In DNA form, the CDR3 reads TGTGCCAGCACAGAAAAATACGCGGGCCCCCAGTACTTC.

Only one count was recorded for this clone. V and J are TRBV23-1 and TRBJ2-1, with D maybe TRBD2 (5 bases). TRBV23-1 is known as an ORF, though its function is uncertain. The CDR3 is made up of 14 amino acids. Trimming shortened V by 0 bases and J by 5 bases, and 8 bases separated the two germline ends. The CDR3 reads CASSQSAGNNEQFF. Written as DNA, the CDR3 is TGCGCCAGCAGTCAATCAGCCGGGAACAATGAGCAGTTCTTC.

The chain recombines TRBV5-6 with TRBJ2-3; 7 nucleotides align to TRBD1. The germline V gene has CDR1 SGHDT and CDR2 YYEEEE. This CDR3 spans 16 amino acids. V lost 1 base and J lost 3; bases outside the gene matches: 8. CDR3 in DNA: TGTGCCAGCAGCTTGAACAGGGGTAGAGGTACAGATACGCAGTATTTT. It yields the protein CASSLNRGRGTDTQYF.

The chain recombines TRBV5-1 with TRBJ2-3; tentatively, D is TRBD1 or TRBD2 (6 bases each). The V end was cut by 0 bases, the J end by 6 bases, with 11 bases between. The CDR3 runs to 14 residues. The germline CDR1 and CDR2 sequences are SGHRS and YFSETQ. The CDR3 reads CASSLEGGDDTQYF. DNA of the CDR3: TGCGCCAGCAGCTTGGAGGGGGGCGATGATACGCAGTATTTT. Looking up the rest from reference TRBV5-1 and TRBJ2-3 gives the full variable domain: KAGVTQTPRYLIKTRGQQVTLSCSPISGHRSVSWYQQTPGQGLQFLFEYFSETQRNKGNFPGRFSGRQFSNSRSEMNVSTLELGDSALYLCASSLEGGDDTQYFGPGTRLTVL.

The chain combines TRBV5-4 with TRBJ2-5, with D perhaps being TRBD1 or TRBD2 (5 bases each). This CDR3 has 15 amino acids. With 1 base removed from V and 2 bases from J, the gap between germline ends came to 12 bases. Germline assignment: CDR1 SGHNT and CDR2 YYREEE (reference sequence). The CDR3 bases are TGTGCCAGCAGCTTGCGGTTGGGGGATCAAGAGACCCAGTACTTC. Its translation: CASSLRLGDQETQYF. The full variable domain, with the rest looked up from reference TRBV5-4 and TRBJ2-5, is ETGVTQSPTHLIKTRGQQVTLRCSSQSGHNTVSWYQQALGQGPQFIFQYYREEENGRGNFPPRFSGLQFPNYSSELNVNALELDDSALYLCASSLRLGDQETQYFGPGTRLLVL.

This sequence joins TRBV2 and TRBJ2-1, with D unclear. Trimming removed 4 bases at V and 5 bases at J, with 6 bases between. The V gene's germline CDR1 is SNHLY and CDR2 FYNNEI. The CDR3 is 12 residues long. CDR3 bases: TGTGCCAGCAGTGTGGAAAACAATGAGCAGTTCTTC. Its translation is CASSVENNEQFF.

CDR3 bases: TGTGCCAGTAGTATATCAGGGGCAGAACTATACGAGCAGTACTTC. This translates into CASSISGAELYEQYF. This chain uses TRBV19 with TRBJ2-7, with D perhaps matching TRBD1 (6 bases). The V and J ends lost 2 bases and 4 bases respectively, with 15 bases between them. CDR3 length: 15 residues. Germline values: CDR1 LNHDA, CDR2 SQIVND (reference sequence).

The chain combines TRBV2 with TRBJ2-7; TRBD1 matches 7 bases. The germline gives CDR1 SNHLY, CDR2 FYNNEI. J was trimmed by 3 bases and V by 6 bases; bases with no gene match: 11. The CDR3 covers 15 residues. DNA of the CDR3: TGTGCCAGCAGCCTATCCGGGACAGCTTACTACGAGCAGTACTTC. As protein: CASSLSGTAYYEQYF.

The V call is TRBV6-6, the J call TRBJ1-1; perhaps TRBD1 as D (5 bases). The CDR3 is made up of 13 amino acids. Trimming cost V 5 bases and J 1 base, with 8 bases left between them. CDR1 and CDR2 (germline): MNHNY, SVGAGI (reference sequence). The CDR3 reads CASSNGGNTEAFF. Here the CDR3 DNA reads TGTGCCAGCAGTAATGGGGGGAACACTGAAGCTTTCTTT.

The V gene is TRBV7-2, the J gene TRBJ2-5; D remains unclear. CDR1 SGHTA and CDR2 FQGNSA come from the germline V gene. The CDR3 totals 15 residues. V was cut by 1 base and J by 5 bases, with 14 bases left in between. The CDR3 nucleotides read TGTGCCAGCAGCTTAGTACGGGTATGGAAGGAGACCCAGTACTTC. Protein sequence: CASSLVRVWKETQYF.

A note on this clone: Germline and junction disagree at one end, which may indicate a read error. The chain combines TRBV4-3 with TRBJ1-3; D unclear. The germline CDR1 and CDR2 sequences are LGHNA and YSLEER. The CDR3 loop spans 17 amino acids. The CDR3 bases are TGCGCCAGCAACCAAGATCTGGCAGGTATCAAGCAAAACACCATATATTTT. This encodes CASNQDLAGIKQNTIYF.

In this sample, this clone turned up a few times. The CDR3 sequence is CASSRPGTGTSFF. CDR3 coding DNA: TGTGCCAGCAGTCGACCTGGGACAGGTACATCTTTCTTT. J is TRBJ1-1 and V is TRBV6-5; 8 bases align to TRBD1. The CDR3 sequence is 13 residues long. Trimming at V came to 5 bases and at J to 12 bases, leaving 11 bases not matched to a gene. Germline loops: CDR1 MNHEY, CDR2 SVGAGI.

This chain uses TRBV27 with TRBJ1-5; no definite D call. The CDR3 spans 11 residues. V lost 11 bases to trimming and J lost 1 base, with 6 bases between them. Germline CDR1 MNHEY, CDR2 SMNVEV (reference sequence). The CDR3 DNA sequence: TGTGCCCCCGCCAGCAATCAGCCCCAGCATTTT. It codes for CAPASNQPQHF.

The V call is TRBV7-9, the J call TRBJ1-2, with D perhaps TRBD1 (6 bases). This CDR3 spans 17 amino acids. Germline lookup yields CDR1 SEHNR and CDR2 FQNEAQ (reference sequence). Trimming pared 1 base from V and 4 bases from J, leaving 19 bases between. CDR3 sequence reads: CASSLGGGPAETYGYTF. The CDR3 DNA reads TGTGCCAGCAGCTTAGGGGGGGGGCCAGCCGAAACCTATGGCTACACCTTC. The variable domain in full, with the rest retrieved from reference TRBV7-9 and TRBJ1-2, is DTGVSQNPRHKITKRGQNVTFRCDPISEHNRLYWYRQTLGQGPEFLTYFQNEAQLEKSRLLSDRFSAERPKGSFSTLEIQRTEQGDSAMYLCASSLGGGPAETYGYTFGSGTRLTVV.

This chain uses TRBV7-9 with TRBJ1-2; D is possibly TRBD1 (5 bases). The CDR3 has 14 amino acids. Germline V CDR1 and CDR2: SEHNR, FQNEAQ (reference sequence). Between the trimmed V and J ends, which lost 6 bases and 6 bases, there was a span of 17 bases. The CDR3 region has the DNA TGTGCCAGCAGATCTCCGGGGGTCGGAGATGGCTACACCTTC. Its protein is CASRSPGVGDGYTF.

The V call is TRBV11-2, the J call TRBJ2-3; D may be TRBD2 (6 bases). Trimming removed 0 bases at V and 0 bases at J, with 13 bases between. This CDR3 comprises 17 residues. From germline, CDR1 is SGHAT and CDR2 FQNNGV. This CDR3 is CASSLEGRGGSTDTQYF. The CDR3, as DNA: TGTGCCAGCAGCTTAGAGGGGCGGGGCGGCAGCACAGATACGCAGTATTTT.

This clone was recorded only once. The rearrangement uses TRBV14 and TRBJ2-7; the match to TRBD2 covers 10 bases. The ends lost 0 bases at V and 5 bases at J; junction bases unmatched: 10. The germline V gene encodes CDR1 SGHDN and CDR2 FVKESK. The CDR3 consists of 17 residues. The CDR3 sequence: CASSQEIGTSARNEQYF. CDR3 sequence (DNA): TGTGCCAGCAGCCAAGAGATTGGGACTAGCGCGCGGAACGAGCAGTACTTC. Filled out from reference TRBV14 and TRBJ2-7, the complete variable domain reads EAGVTQFPSHSVIEKGQTVTLRCDPISGHDNLYWYRRVMGKEIKFLLHFVKESKQDESGMPNNRFLAERTGGTYSTLKVQPAELEDSGVYFCASSQEIGTSARNEQYFGPGTRLTVT.

The gene calls are TRBV28 and TRBJ1-5; D remains ambiguous. This CDR3 comprises 12 residues. Germline V gene lookup returns CDR1 MDHEN and CDR2 SYDVKM. V lost 6 bases to trimming and J lost 7 bases, with 10 bases between them. CDR3 bases: TGTGCCAGCAGCTCCTCGGAGCAGCCCCAGCATTTT. It codes for CASSSSEQPQHF.

The CDR3 DNA reads as TGTGCCGGGAGAAACGGACATCCCCTTAATTCACCCCTCCACTTT. It encodes CAGRNGHPLNSPLHF. V and J are TRBV21-1 and TRBJ1-6. TRBV21-1 is a listed pseudogene. The CDR3 extends over 15 amino acids.

The chain uses TRBV12-5 and TRBJ2-3, with 9 nucleotides matching TRBD2. The V gene's germline CDR1 is LGHNT and CDR2 FRNRAP. The CDR3 extends over 16 amino acids. V shed 5 bases, J shed 2 bases, and the junction held 8 bases outside the gene matches. The CDR3, as DNA: TGTGCTAGTGGTCTCGGGACTAGCTGGCCCACAGATACGCAGTATTTT. Protein sequence: CASGLGTSWPTDTQYF.

V gene TRBV6-6 combines with J gene TRBJ2-3; the D gene is possibly TRBD2 (6 bases). Germline V lookup: CDR1 MNHNY, CDR2 SVGAGI (reference sequence). Trimming took off 6 bases at V and 0 bases at J, with 10 bases between the two ends. The CDR3 sequence is 14 residues long. DNA for the CDR3: TGTGCCAGCAGCCGGGGGTACAGCACAGATACGCAGTATTTT. It codes for CASSRGYSTDTQYF.

This clone has a handful of counts. This CDR3 is also generated by other DNA sequences in the sample. V is TRBV7-9 and J is TRBJ2-3, with D uncertain. Germline V gives CDR1 SEHNR, CDR2 FQNEAQ (reference sequence). V was clipped by 5 bases and J by 2 bases, with 2 bases between them. The CDR3 is 11 residues long. CDR3 nucleotide sequence: TGTGCCAGCAGCCCCACAGATACGCAGTATTTT. This translates into CASSPTDTQYF.